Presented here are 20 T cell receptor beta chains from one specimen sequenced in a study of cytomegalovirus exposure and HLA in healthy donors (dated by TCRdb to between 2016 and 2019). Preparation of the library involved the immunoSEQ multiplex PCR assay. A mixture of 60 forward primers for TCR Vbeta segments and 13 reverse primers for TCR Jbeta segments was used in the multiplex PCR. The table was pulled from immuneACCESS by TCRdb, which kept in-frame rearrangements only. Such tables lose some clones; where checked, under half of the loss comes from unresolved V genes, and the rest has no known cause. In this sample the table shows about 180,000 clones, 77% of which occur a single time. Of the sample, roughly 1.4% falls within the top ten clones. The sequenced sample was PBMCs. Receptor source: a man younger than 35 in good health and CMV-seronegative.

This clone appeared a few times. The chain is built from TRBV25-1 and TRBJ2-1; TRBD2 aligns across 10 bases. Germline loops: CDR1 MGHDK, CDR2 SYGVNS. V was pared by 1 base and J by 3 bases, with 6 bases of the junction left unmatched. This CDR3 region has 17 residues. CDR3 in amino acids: CASSESRSSGSYNEQFF. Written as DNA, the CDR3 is TGTGCCAGCAGTGAATCCCGCTCTAGCGGGAGCTACAATGAGCAGTTCTTC.

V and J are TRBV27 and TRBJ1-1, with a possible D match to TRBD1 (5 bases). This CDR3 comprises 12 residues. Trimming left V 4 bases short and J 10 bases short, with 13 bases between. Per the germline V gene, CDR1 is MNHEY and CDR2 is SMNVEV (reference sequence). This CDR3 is CASSSPGGGAFF. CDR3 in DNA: TGTGCCAGCAGTTCCCCCGGGGGGGGAGCTTTCTTT.

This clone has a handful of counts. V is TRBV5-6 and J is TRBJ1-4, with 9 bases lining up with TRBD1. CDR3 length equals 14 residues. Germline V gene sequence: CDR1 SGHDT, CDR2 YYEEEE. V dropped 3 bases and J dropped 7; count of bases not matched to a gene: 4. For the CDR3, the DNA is TGTGCCAGCAGCTGGGGACAGGGAAGTGAAAAACTGTTTTTT. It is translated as CASSWGQGSEKLFF.

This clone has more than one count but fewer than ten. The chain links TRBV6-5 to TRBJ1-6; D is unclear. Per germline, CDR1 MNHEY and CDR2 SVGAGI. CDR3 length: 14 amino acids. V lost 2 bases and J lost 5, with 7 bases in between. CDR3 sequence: CASSYGQDNSPLHF. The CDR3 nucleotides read TGTGCCAGCAGTTACGGGCAGGATAATTCACCCCTCCACTTT.

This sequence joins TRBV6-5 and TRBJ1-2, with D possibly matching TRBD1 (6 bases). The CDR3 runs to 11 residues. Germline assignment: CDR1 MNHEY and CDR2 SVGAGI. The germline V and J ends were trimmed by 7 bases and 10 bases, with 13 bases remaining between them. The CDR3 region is CASTRGGDYTF. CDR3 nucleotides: TGTGCCAGCACCCGAGGGGGAGACTACACCTTC.

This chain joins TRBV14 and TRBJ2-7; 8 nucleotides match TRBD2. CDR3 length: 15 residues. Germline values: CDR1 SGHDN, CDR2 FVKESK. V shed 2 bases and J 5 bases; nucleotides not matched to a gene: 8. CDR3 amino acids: CASSQQRGIRNEQYF. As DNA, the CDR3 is TGTGCCAGCAGCCAACAGCGGGGGATAAGGAACGAGCAGTACTTC.

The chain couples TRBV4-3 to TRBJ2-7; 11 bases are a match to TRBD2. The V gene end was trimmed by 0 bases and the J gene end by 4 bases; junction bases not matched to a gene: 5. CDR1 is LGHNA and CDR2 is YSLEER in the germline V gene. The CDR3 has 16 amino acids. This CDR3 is CASSQDLASGRYEQYF. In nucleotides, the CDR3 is TGCGCCAGCAGCCAAGATCTAGCTAGCGGGAGGTACGAGCAGTACTTC.

The CDR3: CASSMDRFTDTQYF. The CDR3 DNA reads TGTGCCAGTAGTATGGACAGGTTCACAGATACGCAGTATTTT. The rearrangement joins TRBV19 to TRBJ2-3; 7 bases match TRBD1. Trimming removed 3 bases from V and 2 bases from J; junction bases left unmatched: 2. This CDR3 region has 14 residues. Germline V gene sequence: CDR1 LNHDA, CDR2 SQIVND (reference sequence).

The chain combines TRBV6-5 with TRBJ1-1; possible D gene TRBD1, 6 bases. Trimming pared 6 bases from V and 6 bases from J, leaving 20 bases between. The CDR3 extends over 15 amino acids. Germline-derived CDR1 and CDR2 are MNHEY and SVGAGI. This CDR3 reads CASREYTGKESEAFF. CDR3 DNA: TGTGCCAGCAGAGAATATACAGGGAAGGAGTCTGAAGCTTTCTTT.

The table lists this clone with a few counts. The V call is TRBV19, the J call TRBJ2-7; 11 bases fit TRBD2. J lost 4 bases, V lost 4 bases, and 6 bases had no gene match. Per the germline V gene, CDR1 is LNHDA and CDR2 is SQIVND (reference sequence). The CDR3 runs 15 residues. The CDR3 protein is CASSTIAGGRYEQYF. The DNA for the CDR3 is TGTGCCAGTAGTACGATAGCGGGAGGGAGGTACGAGCAGTACTTC.

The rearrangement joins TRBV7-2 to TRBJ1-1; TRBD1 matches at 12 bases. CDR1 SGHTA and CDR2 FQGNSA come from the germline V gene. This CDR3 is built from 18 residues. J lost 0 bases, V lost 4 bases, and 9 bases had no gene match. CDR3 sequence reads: CASSSPRDRGLMNTEAFF. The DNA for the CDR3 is TGTGCCAGCAGCTCCCCCAGGGACAGGGGGCTTATGAACACTGAAGCTTTCTTT.

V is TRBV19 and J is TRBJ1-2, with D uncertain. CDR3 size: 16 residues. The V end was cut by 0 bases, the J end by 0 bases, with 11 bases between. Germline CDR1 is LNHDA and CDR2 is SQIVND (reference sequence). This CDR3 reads CASSIDSGVANYGYTF. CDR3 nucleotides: TGTGCCAGTAGTATAGATTCGGGAGTTGCTAACTATGGCTACACCTTC.

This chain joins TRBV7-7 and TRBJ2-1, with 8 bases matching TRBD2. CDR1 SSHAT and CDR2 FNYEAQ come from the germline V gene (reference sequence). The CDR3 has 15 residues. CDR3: CASAELAAAYNEQFF. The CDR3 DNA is TGTGCTAGCGCCGAACTAGCGGCCGCCTACAATGAGCAGTTCTTC.

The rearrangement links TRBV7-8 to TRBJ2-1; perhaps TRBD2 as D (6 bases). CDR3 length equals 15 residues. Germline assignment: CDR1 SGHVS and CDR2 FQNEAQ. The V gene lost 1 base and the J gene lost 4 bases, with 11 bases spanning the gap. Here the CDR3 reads CASSLGLASYNEQFF. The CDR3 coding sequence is TGTGCCAGCAGCTTAGGGCTAGCGTCTTACAATGAGCAGTTCTTC.

The CDR3 coding sequence is TGTGCCAGCAGCAACAGGGGTACGGCTCTAACTTTCTTT. This gives the protein CASSNRGTALTFF. This rearrangement joins TRBV28 to TRBJ1-1; 7 bases are a match to TRBD1. The CDR3 totals 13 residues. The germline CDR1 and CDR2 sequences are MDHEN and SYDVKM. Germline trimming cut 6 bases from V and 12 bases from J; bases unmatched to any gene: 13.

The CDR3 sequence is CASRVQGRYNSPLHF. CDR3 DNA: TGTGCCAGCAGAGTACAGGGCCGTTATAATTCACCCCTCCACTTT. The gene calls are TRBV27 and TRBJ1-6, with D tentatively TRBD1 (6 bases). V dropped 6 bases and J dropped 4 bases, with 13 bases sitting between them. CDR1 and CDR2 (germline): MNHEY, SMNVEV (reference sequence). The length of the CDR3 is 15 residues.

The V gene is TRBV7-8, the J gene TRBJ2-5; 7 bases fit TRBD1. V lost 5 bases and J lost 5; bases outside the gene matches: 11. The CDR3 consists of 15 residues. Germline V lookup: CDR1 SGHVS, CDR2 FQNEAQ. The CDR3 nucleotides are TGTGCCAGCAGCCCAAGAACAGGGGATGGGGAGACCCAGTACTTC. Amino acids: CASSPRTGDGETQYF.

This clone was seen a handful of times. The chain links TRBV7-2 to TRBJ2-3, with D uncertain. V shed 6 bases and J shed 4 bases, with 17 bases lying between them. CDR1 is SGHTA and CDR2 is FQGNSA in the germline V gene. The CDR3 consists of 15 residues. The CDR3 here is CASSQYNIRADTQYF. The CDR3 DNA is TGTGCCAGCAGTCAATACAACATCCGGGCAGATACGCAGTATTTT.

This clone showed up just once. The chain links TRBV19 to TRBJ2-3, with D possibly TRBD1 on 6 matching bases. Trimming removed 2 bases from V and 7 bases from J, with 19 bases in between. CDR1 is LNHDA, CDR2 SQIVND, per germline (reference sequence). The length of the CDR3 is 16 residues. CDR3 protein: CASSISGQGFSYTQYF. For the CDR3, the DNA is TGTGCCAGTAGTATAAGTGGGCAGGGGTTCAGTTATACGCAGTATTTT.

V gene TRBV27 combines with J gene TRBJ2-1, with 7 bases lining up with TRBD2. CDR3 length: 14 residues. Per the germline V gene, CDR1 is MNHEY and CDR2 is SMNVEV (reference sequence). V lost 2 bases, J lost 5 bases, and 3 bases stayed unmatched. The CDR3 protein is CASSLGRGNNEQFF. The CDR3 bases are TGTGCCAGCAGTTTAGGGCGGGGGAACAATGAGCAGTTCTTC.